Described below is a single TCR beta chain sequence and its context. This sample is part of a study of blood T cell repertoires in COVID-19. Study context: COVID-19 samples, acute and convalescent, were from the United States, Italy and Spain. Nucleic acid was either cDNA or gDNA, and it came from T cells, B-cell-depleted T cells, or PBMCs.

This CDR3 spans 14 amino acids. Germline V CDR1 and CDR2: LNHDA, SQIVND (reference sequence). V lost 6 bases to trimming and J lost 4 bases; unmatched junction nucleotides: 5. Sequencing was performed with immunoSEQ multiplex PCR; in TCRdb, only in-frame clones are kept and a portion is missing. This sample carries 90,000 to 120,000 clones, around 80% of them seen once, and the ten largest clones take 4% to 5.5%. The sample consisted of peripheral blood. The J gene is TRBJ1-1, the V gene TRBV19; TRBD1 aligns across 10 bases. This TCR was recovered from a man in his 70s with acute or convalescent COVID-19. CDR3 residues: CASRLTGGLTEAFF. CDR3 DNA: TGTGCCAGTAGGTTGACAGGGGGCCTCACTGAAGCTTTCTTT.